One sample yielded the 8 T cell receptor beta chains listed below, sequenced in a study of T cells in tumors after PD-1 blockade. Assay: immunoSEQ multiplex PCR; the TCRdb copy retains only in-frame clones and omits some. The table records over 30,000 clones, 78% of them present only once. Sequenced here: PBMCs, sampled before anti-PD-1 treatment. The source of these receptors is a human donor with basal cell carcinoma.

This clone was found a few times. This chain uses TRBV18 with TRBJ1-2; tentative D call: TRBD1 (5 bases). The length of the CDR3 is 12 residues. Germline CDR1 KGHSH, CDR2 LQKENI. V was cut by 6 bases and J by 8 bases, with 13 bases left in between. Here the CDR3 reads CASSRPDSGYTF. The CDR3 DNA is TGTGCCAGCTCGCGACCCGACAGCGGCTACACCTTC.

The chain links TRBV18 to TRBJ1-1, with D possibly matching TRBD1 (6 bases). The CDR3 runs to 15 residues. Germline CDR1 reads KGHSH; CDR2 reads LQKENI. V lost 3 bases, J lost 11 bases, and 22 bases lay in between. CDR3 region: CASSPRGVVLPGAFF. The CDR3 nucleotides are TGTGCCAGCTCACCGAGGGGGGTTGTCCTGCCCGGGGCTTTCTTT.

V usage is TRBV5-8 and J usage is TRBJ2-7, with 7 bases aligning to TRBD1. CDR1 is SGHTS, CDR2 YDEGEE, per germline. This CDR3 region has 17 residues. V trimming: 2 bases; J trimming: 1 base; junction bases outside the gene matches: 12. The CDR3 loop reads CASSLFFAGTDSYEQYF. Here the CDR3 DNA reads TGTGCCAGCAGCTTATTTTTTGCCGGGACAGATTCCTACGAGCAGTACTTC.

The chain carries TRBV19 and TRBJ1-1, with D possibly TRBD1 on 6 matching bases. V lost 8 bases to trimming and J lost 2 bases, with 9 bases between them. This CDR3 contains 12 residues. CDR1 is LNHDA, CDR2 SQIVND, per germline (reference sequence). The CDR3 protein is CASGGHNTEAFF. CDR3 nucleotides: TGTGCCAGTGGGGGGCACAACACTGAAGCTTTCTTT. The variable domain in full, completed from reference TRBV19 and TRBJ1-1, reads DGGITQSPKYLFRKEGQNVTLSCEQNLNHDAMYWYRQDPGQGLRLIYYSQIVNDFQKGDIAEGYSVSREKKESFPLTVTSAQKNPTAFYLCASGGHNTEAFFGQGTRLTVV.

This rearrangement joins TRBV27 to TRBJ2-1; 7 bases match TRBD2. The CDR3 extends over 14 amino acids. Germline-derived CDR1 and CDR2 are MNHEY and SMNVEV (reference sequence). V shed 6 bases and J 7 bases; nucleotides not matched to a gene: 9. CDR3: CASSSGTIHNEQFF. The CDR3, as DNA: TGTGCCAGCAGCTCCGGGACTATCCATAATGAGCAGTTCTTC.

The chain employs TRBV3-1 (or the pseudogene TRBV3-2) and TRBJ1-5; the match to TRBD1 covers 8 bases. Losses at the gene ends were 4 bases for V and 9 bases for J; bases not matched to a gene: 8. Germline-derived CDR1 and CDR2 are LGHDT and YNNKEL (reference sequence). The CDR3 totals 14 residues. This CDR3 is CASSPGQASGPQHF. DNA of the CDR3: TGTGCCAGCAGCCCGGGACAGGCCTCGGGGCCCCAGCATTTT.

CDR3 bases: TGTGCCAGCAGTTGGACTAGCGGGGGACAGCGGTTCTTC. Translating it yields CASSWTSGGQRFF. V gene TRBV6-6 combines with J gene TRBJ2-1, with 13 positions matching TRBD2. Germline V gene sequence: CDR1 MNHNY, CDR2 SVGAGI (reference sequence). J was trimmed by 15 bases and V by 4 bases; bases with no gene match: 6. CDR3 size: 13 residues.

The CDR3 loop is CSAGEGDKAFF. The CDR3 DNA is TGCAGCGCGGGGGAGGGTGACAAAGCTTTCTTT. The chain couples TRBV29-1 to TRBJ1-1, with D possibly matching TRBD1 (5 bases). The CDR3 runs to 11 residues. Germline loops: CDR1 SQVTM, CDR2 ANQGSEA. V was cut by 7 bases and J by 9 bases, with 15 bases left in between.